The 4 T cell receptor beta chains below come from one sample, sequenced in a study of blood T cell repertoires in COVID-19. Produced via immunoSEQ multiplex PCR; TCRdb's table is partial and in-frame only. Of about 140,000 clones in the sample, roughly 83% are singletons; the top ten hold approximately 5%. Specimen: PBMCs or T cells enriched from blood (not recorded which). The receptors derive from a man between 35 and 55 years old with acute COVID-19.

This chain connects TRBV13 to TRBJ1-1; D remains unclear. Germline V gene sequence: CDR1 PRHDT, CDR2 FYEKMQ (reference sequence). V was pared by 4 bases and J by 5 bases, with 20 bases between. The CDR3 length is 16 residues. The CDR3 coding sequence is TGTGCCAGCAGCTCCCCGGGGTTGGGGAGAGAAACTGAAGCTTTCTTT. Translating it yields CASSSPGLGRETEAFF.

The chain couples TRBV2 to TRBJ1-4; D remains ambiguous. This CDR3 comprises 12 residues. V was trimmed by 6 bases and J by 6 bases, leaving 8 bases between them. Germline V gives CDR1 SNHLY, CDR2 FYNNEI. The CDR3 DNA reads as TGTGCCAGCAGGCTCGAGGATGAAAAACTGTTTTTT. Amino acid sequence: CASRLEDEKLFF.

V is TRBV29-1 and J is TRBJ2-7, with 7 bases that match TRBD2. CDR1 and CDR2 from the germline V gene are SQVTM and ANQGSEA. V lost 6 bases, J lost 3 bases, and 8 bases stayed unmatched. The CDR3 spans 13 residues. As DNA, the CDR3 is TGCAGCGTCGCAACCTCGGGGGGCTACGAGCAGTACTTC. Amino acids: CSVATSGGYEQYF.

The chain has TRBV30 and TRBJ2-7; perhaps TRBD1 as D (6 bases). The ends were cut back, 1 base at V and 2 bases at J, with 15 bases in the middle. The V gene's germline CDR1 is GTSNPN and CDR2 SVGIG (reference sequence). This CDR3 has 15 residues. The CDR3 DNA is TGTGCCTGGAGTGGCCCCCTCAGGGGTCCCTACGAGCAGTACTTC. Protein sequence: CAWSGPLRGPYEQYF.